This T cell receptor beta chain originates from a study of T-cell reconstitution after alpha-beta-depleted transplantation in children (dated by TCRdb to 2016 to 2017). The study in broad terms: Using TCR repertoire profiling, the study quantitatively followed how T-cell immune reconstitution unfolded in children after TCRalphabeta/CD19-depleted allogeneic hematopoietic cell transplantation.

Reading from cysteine to phenylalanine, the CDR3 counts 12 amino acids. Kept here is only the CDR3 DNA, which spans 36 bases and is read in frame from base 1. From a lookup of the germline V gene (reference sequence), CDR1 and CDR2 are SEHNR and FQNEAQ. Library preparation used PCR. The sample was run on an Illumina HiSeq 2500. To normalize quantification of the TCRbeta repertoire, the TCR libraries were built with molecular barcoding that relied on unique molecular identifiers. TCRdb cleaned the public reads at Q25 with fastp, built clones with MiXCR and kept in-frame beta chains. Entries are consolidated by CDR3 protein sequence, retaining the most common genes and DNA. This sample comprises roughly 170,000 distinct CDR3 sequences, about 6.4% of them detected only once. Clones ranked in the top ten supply around 3.1% of the sample. This clonotype occurred many times. Its recognized antigen is unknown. Relative to the germline gene, one junction end is altered; a read error may explain this.

The clonotype originates from a human donor who donated a stem cell graft to a child with Wiskott-Aldrich syndrome. Material: PBMCs from the stem cell graft donor, obtained from the stem cell graft. Here the chain combines TRBV7-9 and TRBJ2-5, with no reliable assignment of the D segment. CDR3 region: CASSLPQQTQYF. The DNA sequence follows: TGTGCCAGCAGCCTTCCCCAACAGACCCAGTACTTC.